The clone carrying this T cell receptor beta chain occurred a few times. The entry originates in a study of beta chain features in type 1 diabetes. Study details: Nearly 110,000,000 sorted cells were examined across all samples.

The sequenced template was cDNA made from the entire isolated RNA. Some clones are missing from TCRdb's copy, which holds only in-frame ones; the method was immunoSEQ multiplex PCR. The sample carries about 900,000 clones, around a sixth recorded once. This CDR3 spans 13 amino acids. Germline V gene sequence: CDR1 SGHDT, CDR2 YYEEEE. V gave up 1 base and J gave up 4 bases, with 6 bases separating them. The sample comprised naive CD4+ T cells from blood. This TCR was recovered from a woman aged 18-29 years in good health. The chain recombines TRBV5-6 with TRBJ2-1; D is ambiguous. DNA of the CDR3: TGTGCCAGCAGCTTGTACGGTTACAATGAGCAGTTCTTC. It is translated as CASSLYGYNEQFF. The variable domain in full, completed from reference TRBV5-6 and TRBJ2-1, reads DAGVTQSPTHLIKTRGQQVTLRCSPKSGHDTVSWYQQALGQGPQFIFQYYEEEERQRGNFPDRFSGHQFPNYSSELNVNALLLGDSALYLCASSLYGYNEQFFGPGTRLTVL.